Listed below are T cell receptor beta chains from one sample, sequenced in a study of blood T cell repertoires in COVID-19. Profiled with immunoSEQ multiplex PCR; TCRdb holds only in-frame clones, not every one. Of fewer than 350,000 clones listed, about 86% are singletons. Sequencing was performed on peripheral blood. These TCRs come from an older woman with active or convalescent COVID-19. CDR3s include the opening cysteine and the closing phenylalanine or tryptophan. The order of the fields is V gene, J gene, CDR3 length, CDR3 protein.

V: TRBV14; J: TRBJ2-3; length: 16; CDR3: CASSQGQGALRDTQYF
V: TRBV3-1/TRBV3-2; J: TRBJ2-3; length: 17; CDR3: CASSHLSAGSSTDTQYF
V: TRBV11-2; J: TRBJ2-3; length: 16; CDR3: CASSLVGLAAGNTQYF
V: TRBV9; J: TRBJ2-3; length: 16; CDR3: CASSERGDGDTDTQYF
V: TRBV5-4; J: TRBJ2-2; length: 15; CDR3: CASRGDIANTGELFF
V: TRBV5-1; J: TRBJ1-2; length: 15; CDR3: CASSTAPGANYGYTF
V: TRBV4-2; J: TRBJ2-1; length: 16; CDR3: CASSLEGGSSYNEQFF
V: TRBV2; J: TRBJ2-1; length: 15; CDR3: CASTRGGQIYNEQFF
V: TRBV19; J: TRBJ1-5; length: 15; CDR3: CASSAEGRDWQPQHF
V: TRBV3-1/TRBV3-2; J: TRBJ1-4; length: 14; CDR3: CASREGPGSQKLFF
V: TRBV9; J: TRBJ2-5; length: 18; CDR3: CASSVGSGGTGAPMTQYF
V: TRBV28; J: TRBJ2-6; length: 19; CDR3: CASSLGGSLRSSGANVLTF
V: TRBV11-1; J: TRBJ1-5; length: 15; CDR3: CASSLDTGANQPQHF
V: TRBV5-6; J: TRBJ2-2; length: 14; CDR3: CASSLGGPTGELFF
V: TRBV30; J: TRBJ1-4; length: 15; CDR3: CAWSSRTGGGEKLFF
V: TRBV25-1; J: TRBJ1-2; length: 14; CDR3: CASRRENANYGYTF
V: TRBV7-3; J: TRBJ2-3; length: 17; CDR3: CASSLTRDRVSTDTQYF
V: TRBV20-1; J: TRBJ1-6; length: 14; CDR3: CSASFGTQDSPLHF
V: TRBV6-1; J: TRBJ2-3; length: 14; CDR3: CASSEAVAGDTQYF
V: TRBV7-2; J: TRBJ1-1; length: 12; CDR3: CASSLLESEAFF
V: TRBV27; J: TRBJ2-1; length: 17; CDR3: CASHPGTSGDLQGEQFF
V: TRBV7-3; J: TRBJ1-1; length: 13; CDR3: CASSLGVGTEAFF
V: TRBV7-8; J: TRBJ2-5; length: 13; CDR3: CASSPGLQETQYF
V: TRBV5-5; J: TRBJ2-5; length: 14; CDR3: CASSLGSGGETQYF
V: TRBV7-9; J: TRBJ1-4; length: 14; CDR3: CASSRTGPGEKLFF
V: TRBV5-1; J: TRBJ1-4; length: 15; CDR3: CASSPQGGGNEKLFF
V: TRBV7-8; J: TRBJ1-2; length: 14; CDR3: CASTPVGGGQGYTF
V: TRBV5-4; J: TRBJ2-1; length: 14; CDR3: CASSVGQGGNEQFF
V: TRBV5-1; J: TRBJ2-2; length: 16; CDR3: CASSTGTSPSTGELFF
V: TRBV10-3; J: TRBJ2-5; length: 16; CDR3: CAIRDSTGPYQETQYF
V: TRBV5-6; J: TRBJ1-2; length: 16; CDR3: CASSLGSAGASYGYTF
V: TRBV7-6; J: TRBJ1-6; length: 17; CDR3: CASSLFPGTGENSPLHF
V: TRBV6-5; J: TRBJ1-3; length: 14; CDR3: CASSFQGAGNTIYF
V: TRBV2; J: TRBJ1-1; length: 15; CDR3: CASSETGTGLTEAFF
V: TRBV13; J: TRBJ2-1; length: 14; CDR3: CASSPNGRYNEQFF
V: TRBV6-5; J: TRBJ1-1; length: 14; CDR3: CASSWRDRGTEAFF
V: TRBV2; J: TRBJ1-2; length: 11; CDR3: CASSQQGQDTF
V: TRBV13; J: TRBJ2-1; length: 15; CDR3: CASSLRTGRRDEQFF
V: TRBV7-8; J: TRBJ1-5; length: 16; CDR3: CASSLGQGGYNQPQHF
V: TRBV10-3; J: TRBJ2-1; length: 13; CDR3: CAINAGANNEQFF
V: TRBV12-5; J: TRBJ2-7; length: 17; CDR3: CASGLVVRVAGQYEQYF
V: TRBV6-5; J: TRBJ2-4; length: 15; CDR3: CASSYSPGAKNIQYF
V: TRBV7-2; J: TRBJ1-1; length: 13; CDR3: CASSFYGFTEAFF
V: TRBV27; J: TRBJ2-1; length: 15; CDR3: CASSPRDRGGNEQFF
V: TRBV13; J: TRBJ2-7; length: 14; CDR3: CASSLLSGGYEQYF
V: TRBV2; J: TRBJ1-2; length: 14; CDR3: CASNFELEDYGYTF
V: TRBV2; J: TRBJ2-5; length: 13; CDR3: CASKEDTQETQYF
V: TRBV4-1; J: TRBJ1-5; length: 17; CDR3: CASSQDDRGFGNQPQHF
V: TRBV30; J: TRBJ1-3; length: 14; CDR3: CAWSSPGSGNTIYF
V: TRBV10-3; J: TRBJ2-1; length: 11; CDR3: CAIRAGVEQFF
V: TRBV5-8; J: TRBJ2-7; length: 14; CDR3: CASSLARGNYEQYF
V: TRBV7-8; J: TRBJ2-3; length: 16; CDR3: CASTYLAGVVTDTQYF
V: TRBV6-6; J: TRBJ2-7; length: 15; CDR3: CASSYMTGAPYEQYF
V: TRBV19; J: TRBJ2-5; length: 16; CDR3: CASSTPGLGVQETQYF